This is a list of T cell receptor beta chains from one sample in a study of neurological immune-mediated disorders. MiXCR, run by TCRdb on the 5' RACE reads, gives a single entry per CDR3 protein. The sample carries roughly 25,000 distinct CDR3 sequences, over 5.5% recorded once. The sequenced sample consisted of PBMCs. Receptors originate from a woman in her forties in good health. Each CDR3 is given with its conserved first and last residue. The D gene is left open where the match is weak. Not every row has a clone size; where given, it reads once, few, many or a size class.

v_call: TRBV29-1; d_call: -; clone_size: many; cdr3_length: 12; j_call: TRBJ2-1; cdr3_nt: TGCAGCGTTGAAGAACTCACACGAGAGCAGTTCTTC; cdr3_aa: CSVEELTREQFF
v_call: TRBV20-1; d_call: -; clone_size: many; cdr3_length: 14; j_call: TRBJ1-1; cdr3_nt: TGCAGTGCTAGGAACTACGAGACGGGACCTAAAGCTTTCTTT; cdr3_aa: CSARNYETGPKAFF
v_call: TRBV5-1; d_call: TRBD2; clone_size: many; cdr3_length: 18; j_call: TRBJ2-7; cdr3_nt: TGCGCCAGCAGCTTGGTCCTGGGACTAGCGGGAGTATTCAACGAGCAGTACTTC; cdr3_aa: CASSLVLGLAGVFNEQYF
v_call: TRBV7-2; d_call: -; clone_size: many; cdr3_length: 14; j_call: TRBJ2-7; cdr3_nt: TGTGCCAGCAGCTTCTCAGGGTCTTCTTCTGTGCAGTACTTC; cdr3_aa: CASSFSGSSSVQYF
v_call: TRBV20-1; d_call: -; clone_size: many; cdr3_length: 17; j_call: TRBJ2-5; cdr3_nt: TGCAGTGCCTCATCTCCGGGACACACCTTCACCGGAGAGACCCAGTACTTC; cdr3_aa: CSASSPGHTFTGETQYF
v_call: TRBV6-6; d_call: -; clone_size: many; cdr3_length: 14; j_call: TRBJ2-7; cdr3_nt: TGTGCCAGCAGTTATGAGGCGAGCTCCTACGAGCAGTACTTC; cdr3_aa: CASSYEASSYEQYF
v_call: TRBV6-6; d_call: TRBD2; clone_size: many; cdr3_length: 17; j_call: TRBJ2-5; cdr3_nt: TGTGCCAGCAGTTTAGCGGGAGGGCGGTCCTTACAAGAGACCCAGTACTTC; cdr3_aa: CASSLAGGRSLQETQYF
v_call: TRBV5-1; d_call: -; clone_size: many; cdr3_length: 14; j_call: TRBJ2-7; cdr3_nt: TGCGCCAGCAGCTTGGGGGTGTTCTCCTACGAGCAGTACTTC; cdr3_aa: CASSLGVFSYEQYF
v_call: TRBV6-5; d_call: -; clone_size: many; cdr3_length: 14; j_call: TRBJ2-2; cdr3_nt: TGTGCCAGCAGGGCAGTTCAGAACACCGGGGAGCTGTTTTTT; cdr3_aa: CASRAVQNTGELFF
v_call: TRBV6-6; d_call: -; clone_size: many; cdr3_length: 18; j_call: TRBJ2-5; cdr3_nt: TGTGCCAGCAGTTACACCTTAAACCTAGCGAGAAATGACGAGACCCAGTACTTC; cdr3_aa: CASSYTLNLARNDETQYF
v_call: TRBV11-2; d_call: -; clone_size: many; cdr3_length: 12; j_call: TRBJ2-7; cdr3_nt: TGTGCCAGCGGACGGGAAGCCTACGAGCAGTACTTC; cdr3_aa: CASGREAYEQYF
v_call: TRBV11-2; d_call: TRBD2; clone_size: many; cdr3_length: 16; j_call: TRBJ2-1; cdr3_nt: TGTGCCAGCAGCTCCTCCTATAGCGGGGCCCACAATGAGCAGTTCTTC; cdr3_aa: CASSSSYSGAHNEQFF
v_call: TRBV7-2; d_call: -; clone_size: medium-sized; cdr3_length: 12; j_call: TRBJ2-3; cdr3_nt: TGTGCCAGCAGCTCGACTACAGATACGCAGTATTTT; cdr3_aa: CASSSTTDTQYF
v_call: TRBV20-1; d_call: -; clone_size: -; cdr3_length: 11; j_call: TRBJ2-1; cdr3_nt: TGCAGTGCTAGCGATGACCCGTATCTGTTCTTC; cdr3_aa: CSASDDPYLFF
v_call: TRBV20-1; d_call: TRBD2; clone_size: many; cdr3_length: 15; j_call: TRBJ2-7; cdr3_nt: TGCAGTGCTAAGGGACTAGCGGGAGTTTATTCCGAGCAGTACTTC; cdr3_aa: CSAKGLAGVYSEQYF
v_call: TRBV10-3; d_call: TRBD2; clone_size: many; cdr3_length: 16; j_call: TRBJ2-5; cdr3_nt: TGTGCCACCGGTGATAGCGGGAGGGACCTCCGAGAGACCCAGTACTTC; cdr3_aa: CATGDSGRDLRETQYF
v_call: TRBV28; d_call: TRBD1; clone_size: -; cdr3_length: 14; j_call: TRBJ1-5; cdr3_nt: TGTGCCAGCAGTCTTTACAGGGGTAATCAGCCCCAGCATTTT; cdr3_aa: CASSLYRGNQPQHF
v_call: TRBV15; d_call: -; clone_size: many; cdr3_length: 14; j_call: TRBJ1-5; cdr3_nt: TGTGCCACCAGCAGAGCAGGGTACAATCAGCCCCAGCATTTT; cdr3_aa: CATSRAGYNQPQHF